This T cell receptor (beta chain) was retrieved from a study of blood T cells in healthy people across ages. Note on this clonotype: Its specificity is not known.

Study findings and constraints: Reliance upon unsorted PBMCs precluded definitive naive versus antigen-experienced comparison.

Sample-barcoded 5' priming and a J-beta primer mix drove a second PCR of roughly 7 to 11 cycles. One entry per CDR3 protein results from TCRdb running MiXCR on the 5' RACE reads. The sample includes 800,000 to 950,000 distinct CDR3 sequences, roughly 43% of them seen just once. The CDR3 is 13 residues long. Per the germline V gene, CDR1 is SGHTA and CDR2 is FQGNSA. The V end lost 2 bases, the J end lost 6 bases, and 11 bases lay between the germline ends. V usage is TRBV7-2 and J usage is TRBJ2-7; D is ambiguous. The clonotype was recovered from a man aged 25-45 years in good health. Sequencing input: blood. CDR3 amino acids: CASSLYGVLEQYF. The CDR3 nucleotides are TGTGCCAGCAGCTTATATGGGGTTCTCGAGCAGTACTTC. The full variable domain, rest sourced from reference TRBV7-2 and TRBJ2-7, is GAGVSQSPSNKVTEKGKDVELRCDPISGHTALYWYRQSLGQGLEFLIYFQGNSAPDKSGLPSDRFSAERTGGSVSTLTIQRTQQEDSAVYLCASSLYGVLEQYFGPGTRLTVT.